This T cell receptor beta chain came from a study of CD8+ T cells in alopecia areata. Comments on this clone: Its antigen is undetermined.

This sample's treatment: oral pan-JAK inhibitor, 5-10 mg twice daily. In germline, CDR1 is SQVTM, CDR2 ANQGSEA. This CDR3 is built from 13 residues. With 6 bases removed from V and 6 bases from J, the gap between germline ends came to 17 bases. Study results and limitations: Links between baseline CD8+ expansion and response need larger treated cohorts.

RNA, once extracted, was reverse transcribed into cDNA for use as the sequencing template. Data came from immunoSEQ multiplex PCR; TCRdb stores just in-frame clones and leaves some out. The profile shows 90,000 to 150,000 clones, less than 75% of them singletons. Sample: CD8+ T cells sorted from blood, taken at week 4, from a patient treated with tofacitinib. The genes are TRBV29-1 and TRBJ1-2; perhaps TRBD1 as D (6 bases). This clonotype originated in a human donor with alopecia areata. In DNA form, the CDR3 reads TGCAGCGTCGCCGGCGGGACACCACATGGCTACACCTTC. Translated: CSVAGGTPHGYTF. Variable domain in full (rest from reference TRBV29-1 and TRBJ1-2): SAVISQKPSRDICQRGTSLTIQCQVDSQVTMMFWYRQQPGQSLTLIATANQGSEATYESGFVIDKFPISRPNLTFSTLTVSNMSPEDSSIYLCSVAGGTPHGYTFGSGTRLTVV.